One sample yielded the 7 T cell receptor beta chains listed below, sequenced in a study of control samples from healthy donors and cancer patients. Using immunoSEQ multiplex PCR, the repertoire was profiled, and TCRdb retains in-frame clones only, with some absent. This sample carries almost 90,000 clones, about 83% of them seen once, and the ten largest clones take roughly 2%. Sequencing used blood. The receptors were gathered from a woman between 35 and 50 years old in good health.

The V call is TRBV7-8, the J call TRBJ2-3; D is perhaps TRBD2 (6 bases). The CDR3 is 16 amino acids. Germline loops: CDR1 SGHVS, CDR2 FQNEAQ. V lost 2 bases to trimming and J lost 2 bases, with 14 bases between them. The CDR3 is CASSLSQGDFTDTQYF. The CDR3 DNA sequence: TGTGCCAGCAGCTTATCCCAAGGGGACTTCACAGATACGCAGTATTTT.

The V and J genes are TRBV2 and TRBJ1-2, with D possibly being TRBD1 (5 bases). The germline CDR1 and CDR2 sequences are SNHLY and FYNNEI. CDR3 length: 14 residues. The V end lost 8 bases, the J end lost 4 bases, and 17 bases lay between the germline ends. The DNA for the CDR3 is TGTGCCAGCTTAAAGGCCAGGGAGGGCTATGGCTACACCTTC. Translated, it gives CASLKAREGYGYTF.

Regarding this clone: One end of the junction fails to match germline, which may point to a read error. The CDR3 spells CASSTPQGRAGNAEAFF. In DNA, the CDR3 is TGTGCCAGCAGCACCCCGCAGGGGAGGGCCGGGAACGCTGAAGCTTTCTTT. This chain connects TRBV5-6 to TRBJ1-1; a weak D match, TRBD1 (6 bases). The CDR3 covers 17 residues. Germline CDR1 SGHDT, CDR2 YYEEEE. Together with reference TRBV5-6 and TRBJ1-1, the CDR3 gives the full variable domain: DAGVTQSPTHLIKTRGQQVTLRCSPKSGHDTVSWYQQALGQGPQFIFQYYEEEERQRGNFPDRFSGHQFPNYSSELNVNALLLGDSALYLCASSTPQGRAGNAEAFFGQGTRLTVV.

J is TRBJ2-5 and V is TRBV13; 10 bases line up with TRBD2. The germline CDR1 and CDR2 sequences are PRHDT and FYEKMQ (reference sequence). The CDR3 is 19 amino acids. V was clipped by 6 bases and J by 2 bases; unmatched bases: 18. The CDR3, as DNA: TGTGCCAGCAGACGCCGCCCTATTTCTAGCGGGGGTTCACAAGAGACCCAGTACTTC. Translating it yields CASRRRPISSGGSQETQYF.

The chain links TRBV12-2 to TRBJ2-3; the D call TRBD2 from the table was never checked on the DNA. TRBV12-2 is listed as a pseudogene. The CDR3 is made up of 15 amino acids. DNA for the CDR3: TGTGCAAGTCGCTTGCGGGTCCCTAGCACAGATACGCAGTATTTT. Protein product: CASRLRVPSTDTQYF.

The rearrangement links TRBV3-1 (or the pseudogene TRBV3-2) to TRBJ1-2, with D unresolved. The CDR3 has 14 amino acids. The V end lost 0 bases, the J end lost 4 bases, and 9 bases lay between the germline ends. The V gene's germline CDR1 is LGHDT and CDR2 YNNKEL (reference sequence). The CDR3 region has the DNA TGTGCCAGCAGCCAAGACTACCTTGGCTATGGCTACACCTTC. Its protein product is CASSQDYLGYGYTF.

The V and J genes are TRBV12-3 or TRBV12-4 and TRBJ1-2; D ambiguous. CDR3 length equals 13 residues. The V end lost 5 bases, the J end lost 4 bases, and 11 bases lay between the germline ends. CDR3 DNA: TGTGCCAGCAGTATAAGGGTGAGCTATGGCTACACCTTC. Protein: CASSIRVSYGYTF.